One sample yielded the 10 T cell receptor beta chains listed below, sequenced in a study of blood T cells in healthy people across ages. It was with a sample-barcoded 5' primer and a J-beta primer mix that a second PCR of about 6 to 12 cycles was run. Using its own MiXCR run on the 5' RACE reads, TCRdb lists one record per CDR3 protein. Among about 1.4 million distinct CDR3 sequences listed, around 59% were seen once. Sequenced: blood. All receptors come from a man between 18 and 29 years old in good health.

V gene TRBV12-3 or TRBV12-4 combines with J gene TRBJ2-5; D is ambiguous. The V and J ends lost 6 bases and 2 bases respectively, with 19 bases between them. The CDR3 length is 16 residues. The CDR3 reads CASSSNGALIQETQYF. CDR3 nucleotide sequence: TGTGCCAGCAGCTCAAATGGTGCTCTAATACAAGAGACCCAGTACTTC.

The V gene is TRBV11-2, the J gene TRBJ2-7, with TRBD2 matching 8 bases. Trimming took 6 bases from V and 0 from J; bases not matched to a gene: 7. CDR1 is SGHAT and CDR2 is FQNNGV in the germline V gene. The CDR3 spans 15 residues. The CDR3 nucleotides read TGTGCCAGCAGGTACTATAGCGGGAACTCCTACGAGCAGTACTTC. Protein product: CASRYYSGNSYEQYF. The entire variable domain, with the rest obtained from reference TRBV11-2 and TRBJ2-7, is as follows: EAGVAQSPRYKIIEKRQSVAFWCNPISGHATLYWYQQILGQGPKLLIQFQNNGVVDDSQLPKDRFSAERLKGVDSTLKIQPAKLEDSAVYLCASRYYSGNSYEQYFGPGTRLTVT.

On this clonotype: This sequence may be a read error, since a much larger clone differs from it by one base. This chain links TRBV20-1 with TRBJ2-4; D tentatively fits TRBD1 or TRBD2 (7 bases each). The J call is doubtful: the DNA matches TRBJ2-5 better. The CDR3 consists of 16 residues. From germline, CDR1 is DFQATT and CDR2 SNEGSKA (reference sequence). In DNA, the CDR3 is TGCAGTGCTAGAGTTCAGGGGGGGAACCTTCAAGGGACCCAGTACTTC. Translating gives CSARVQGGNLQGTQYF.

This clonotype was picked up a small number of times. V gene TRBV12-3 or TRBV12-4 combines with J gene TRBJ2-7, with D possibly being TRBD1 (6 bases). Trimming took off 5 bases at V and 5 bases at J, with 16 bases between the two ends. This CDR3 is built from 14 residues. CDR3 DNA: TGTGCCAGCAGTGTAGGACAGCCTCCTAACGAGCAGTACTTC. Amino acids: CASSVGQPPNEQYF.

The chain uses TRBV27 and TRBJ1-5; weak D call: TRBD1 (5 bases). Looked up from germline, CDR1 is MNHEY and CDR2 is SMNVEV (reference sequence). Trimming left V 6 bases short and J 3 bases short, with 9 bases between. The CDR3 totals 13 residues. The CDR3 DNA follows: TGTGCCAGCAGGTTGGGGGTCAATCAGCCCCAGCATTTT. Amino acid sequence: CASRLGVNQPQHF.

The chain combines TRBV5-6 with TRBJ2-5, with D possibly TRBD2 on 5 matching bases. The CDR3 spans 14 residues. Trimming shortened V by 1 base and J by 11 bases, and 18 bases separated the two germline ends. Germline V gene sequence: CDR1 SGHDT, CDR2 YYEEEE. The CDR3, as DNA: TGTGCCAGCAGCTTGTGGTCGAGGGTCTATGAGCAGTACTTC. As protein: CASSLWSRVYEQYF.

This clonotype was counted once. V and J are TRBV12-3 or TRBV12-4 and TRBJ2-1, with unresolved D. The length of the CDR3 is 13 residues. V was trimmed by 10 bases and J by 4 bases, leaving 14 bases between them. CDR3 loop: CATQDGDYNEQFF. CDR3 DNA: TGTGCCACCCAAGACGGTGATTACAATGAGCAGTTCTTC.

CDR3 protein: CASSLGGGAVADTQYF. In DNA form, the CDR3 reads TGTGCCAGCAGTCTTGGCGGGGGGGCCGTCGCAGATACGCAGTATTTT. The chain combines TRBV11-3 with TRBJ2-3, with 9 bases lining up with TRBD2. Germline V gene lookup returns CDR1 SGHNT and CDR2 YENEEA. The CDR3 is 16 residues long. V dropped 6 bases and J dropped 4; count of bases not matched to a gene: 11.

The V call is TRBV20-1, the J call TRBJ1-6; a weak D match, TRBD1 (6 bases). Germline CDR1 reads DFQATT; CDR2 reads SNEGSKA (reference sequence). The CDR3 totals 15 residues. V gave up 2 bases and J gave up 10 bases, with 18 bases separating them. CDR3 protein: CSARYDVGGQSPLHF. The CDR3 DNA is TGCAGTGCTAGATACGACGTTGGGGGCCAGTCACCCCTCCACTTT.

The genes are TRBV2 and TRBJ1-4; 11 bases match TRBD1. Germline trimming cut 2 bases from V and 7 bases from J; bases unmatched to any gene: 3. The CDR3 covers 15 residues. The germline gives CDR1 SNHLY, CDR2 FYNNEI. The CDR3 is CASSERTGGSEKLFF. CDR3 nucleotide sequence: TGTGCCAGCAGTGAAAGGACAGGGGGCAGTGAAAAACTGTTTTTT.